The 24 T cell receptor beta chains in this list originate from one sample, sequenced in a study of vaccination and CD4 T cells after COVID-19. Sequencing of the DNA from cultured CD4+ T cells was carried out with the Oncomine TCR Beta short-read assay. Via MiXCR, TCRdb re-called the PCR reads, giving one row per CDR3 protein. The data contain thousands of distinct CDR3 sequences, about 20% of them seen just once; the ten biggest clones take up about 10%. The sample's treatment: approximately 9-day PBMC culture with coronavirus spike peptide pools or control peptides (ViraFEST assay). Which antigens these TCRs recognize remains unknown. This sample comprised CD4+ T cells from blood, cultured in vitro, obtained after SARS-CoV-2 vaccination. Every receptor here comes from a human donor who had recovered from COVID-19.

This clonotype is categorized as medium-sized. The chain combines TRBV4-1 with TRBJ1-6; D possibly corresponds to TRBD1 (6 bases). V lost 1 base and J lost 7, with 14 bases in between. Germline V lookup: CDR1 MGHRA, CDR2 YSYEKL. CDR3 length: 16 amino acids. Here the CDR3 reads CASSQGWTELNSPLHF. CDR3 sequence (DNA): TGCGCCAGCAGCCAAGGATGGACAGAACTAAATTCACCCCTCCACTTT.

There are many counts of this clonotype. The chain uses TRBV6-1 and TRBJ2-7; 8 nucleotides agree with TRBD1. The CDR3 sequence is 13 residues long. The trim removed 6 bases at V and 3 bases at J, leaving 4 bases unmatched. Germline V CDR1 and CDR2: MNHNS, SASEGT. CDR3 coding DNA: TGTGCCAGCAGCGGACAGGGCTACTACGAGCAGTACTTC. It codes for CASSGQGYYEQYF.

This chain connects TRBV6-1 to TRBJ1-2, with 9 bases fitting TRBD1. Germline trimming cut 5 bases from V and 7 bases from J; bases unmatched to any gene: 11. CDR1 and CDR2 from the germline V gene are MNHNS and SASEGT. CDR3 size: 15 residues. This CDR3 reads CASSKPGQGVLGYTF. CDR3 nucleotides: TGTGCCAGCAGTAAGCCGGGACAGGGTGTGCTTGGCTACACCTTC.

This clonotype is medium-sized in the sample. The chain combines TRBV25-1 with TRBJ2-1; maybe TRBD2 (5 bases). The CDR3 is 12 amino acids. Germline V gene data show CDR1 as MGHDK and CDR2 as SYGVNS. V lost 7 bases, J lost 12 bases, and 16 bases lay in between. CDR3 loop: CASKSRGLGQFF. CDR3 DNA: TGTGCCAGCAAGAGTCGGGGTTTAGGGCAGTTCTTC.

The CDR3 DNA follows: TGTGCCAGCAGCTTCAGAGGGGTAAGCGGCAATCAGCCCCAGCATTTT. Protein sequence: CASSFRGVSGNQPQHF. This sequence joins TRBV7-2 and TRBJ1-5; possibly TRBD1 for D (5 bases). V gave up 3 bases and J gave up 2 bases, with 14 bases separating them. The CDR3 is made up of 16 amino acids. Germline V lookup: CDR1 SGHTA, CDR2 FQGNSA.

This chain uses TRBV5-1 with TRBJ2-3; 9 bases are shared with TRBD2. Germline V gene lookup returns CDR1 SGHRS and CDR2 YFSETQ. The CDR3 has 15 amino acids. With V trimmed by 2 bases and J by 4 bases, 5 bases remained unmatched. In DNA, the CDR3 is TGCGCCAGCAGCTTCCAGACTAGCGGCTCAGATACGCAGTATTTT. Translation: CASSFQTSGSDTQYF.

CDR3 region: CASSLSAAKQTQYF. Written as DNA, the CDR3 is TGTGCCAGCAGTTTGTCGGCAGCGAAGCAGACCCAGTACTTC. The chain carries TRBV12-3 or TRBV12-4 and TRBJ2-5, with D uncertain. The CDR3 totals 14 residues. The V end lost 3 bases, the J end lost 6 bases, and 14 bases lay between the germline ends.

The chain couples TRBV5-6 to TRBJ1-2; D remains unclear. CDR3 size: 12 residues. V was cut by 3 bases and J by 8 bases, with 11 bases left in between. Germline CDR1 reads SGHDT; CDR2 reads YYEEEE. The CDR3, as DNA: TGTGCCAGCAGCTACAGCACCCGAGGCTACACCTTC. This translates into CASSYSTRGYTF.

Only a few counts were recorded for this clonotype. The chain combines TRBV19 with TRBJ2-4, with 10 bases that match TRBD2. There are 19 residues in the CDR3. The germline V gene has CDR1 LNHDA and CDR2 SQIVND (reference sequence). J was trimmed by 0 bases and V by 2 bases; bases with no gene match: 10. This chain's CDR3 is CASSIKREGVGSAKNIQYF. CDR3 nucleotides: TGTGCCAGTAGTATAAAGCGGGAGGGAGTAGGGTCAGCCAAAAACATTCAGTACTTC.

This clonotype is medium-sized in the sample. CDR3 sequence reads: CASSLGEAPLDTQYF. The CDR3 DNA sequence: TGTGCCAGCAGCTTAGGAGAAGCTCCTCTTGATACGCAGTATTTT. The chain couples TRBV7-9 to TRBJ2-3; D is undetermined. Germline V gene data show CDR1 as SEHNR and CDR2 as FQNEAQ (reference sequence). The CDR3 spans 15 residues. V lost 1 base, J lost 6 bases, and 14 bases lay in between. Full variable domain (missing parts from reference TRBV7-9 and TRBJ2-3): DTGVSQNPRHKITKRGQNVTFRCDPISEHNRLYWYRQTLGQGPEFLTYFQNEAQLEKSRLLSDRFSAERPKGSFSTLEIQRTEQGDSAMYLCASSLGEAPLDTQYFGPGTRLTVL.

By its share, this clonotype is medium-sized. The chain combines TRBV7-9 with TRBJ2-5; a weak D match, TRBD2 (6 bases). This CDR3 is 13 amino acids long. V lost 0 bases and J lost 4, with 6 bases in between. In germline, CDR1 is SEHNR, CDR2 FQNEAQ (reference sequence). CDR3 coding DNA: TGTGCCAGCAGCTTAGCGGGGGGAGAGACCCAGTACTTC. Protein product: CASSLAGGETQYF.

This clonotype has at least ten counts. The chain links TRBV20-1 to TRBJ2-7, with TRBD2 matching 7 bases. With V trimmed by 2 bases and J by 5 bases, 6 bases remained unmatched. The CDR3 has 13 residues. The germline CDR1 and CDR2 sequences are DFQATT and SNEGSKA (reference sequence). DNA for the CDR3: TGCAGTGCTAGAAAACTAGCGCGTAACGAGCAGTACTTC. Its translation: CSARKLARNEQYF.

Of note for this clonotype: Since a much larger clone is just one base distant, this may be a read error. The chain carries TRBV7-7 and TRBJ2-3; TRBD2 matches 9 bases. This CDR3 has 12 residues. The trim removed 1 base at V and 13 bases at J, leaving 3 bases unmatched. Germline-derived CDR1 and CDR2 are SSHAT and FNYEAQ (reference sequence). CDR3 coding DNA: TGTGCCAGCAGCTTAGGCGGGGGGGCGAAGTATTTT. It translates to CASSLGGGAKYF.

The chain couples TRBV29-1 to TRBJ1-1; D uncertain. Trimming took 0 bases from V and 1 from J, leaving 6 bases between them. Germline lookup yields CDR1 SQVTM and CDR2 ANQGSEA. The CDR3 loop spans 13 amino acids. CDR3: CSVEDVRNTEAFF. CDR3 nucleotides: TGCAGCGTTGAAGATGTAAGGAACACTGAAGCTTTCTTT.

Comment on this clonotype: An end of the junction does not agree with germline; a read error may underlie this. This chain joins TRBV6-1 and TRBJ1-2, with 8 positions matching TRBD1. Germline V gives CDR1 MNHNS, CDR2 SASEGT. This CDR3 contains 13 residues. CDR3 DNA: TGTGCCAGCAAGCCGGGACAGGACTATGGCCACACCTTC. This encodes CASKPGQDYGHTF.

This clonotype is medium-sized in the sample. The DNA for the CDR3 is TGTGCCAGCAGTTCCTCACTCTTAACTTGGGAGCGGGAGAACGAGCAGTACTTC. This codes for CASSSSLLTWERENEQYF. The chain couples TRBV27 to TRBJ2-7, with 8 bases lining up with TRBD2. The junction had 19 bases not matched to a gene; V was cut back by 4 bases and J by 5 bases. The CDR3 runs 18 residues. CDR1 and CDR2 from the germline V gene are MNHEY and SMNVEV (reference sequence).

This clonotype was found a few times. This sequence joins TRBV29-1 and TRBJ1-3, with D perhaps matching TRBD1 (5 bases). The CDR3 covers 15 residues. Germline assignment: CDR1 SQVTM and CDR2 ANQGSEA. V was pared by 3 bases and J by 1 base, with 13 bases between. The CDR3 DNA reads as TGCAGCGTTGATAGCTCCGGGACTTCTGGAAACACCATATATTTT. Its translation: CSVDSSGTSGNTIYF.

This clonotype is categorized as medium-sized. This chain joins TRBV7-8 and TRBJ2-6, with TRBD1 as a possible D gene (5 bases). The CDR3 extends over 17 amino acids. With 1 base removed from V and 0 bases from J, the gap between germline ends came to 10 bases. Looked up from germline, CDR1 is SGHVS and CDR2 is FQNEAQ. The chain's CDR3 is CASSLVGVSSGANVLTF. The CDR3 nucleotides are TGTGCCAGCAGCTTAGTAGGGGTGAGCTCTGGGGCCAACGTCCTGACTTTC.

The chain uses TRBV6-1 and TRBJ1-1; TRBD1 matches at 12 bases. V was pared by 2 bases and J by 4 bases, with 2 bases of the junction left unmatched. The CDR3 length is 15 residues. The germline V gene has CDR1 MNHNS and CDR2 SASEGT. CDR3 residues: CASSEQGQGATEAFF. CDR3 bases: TGTGCCAGCAGTGAACAGGGACAGGGGGCCACTGAAGCTTTCTTT.

This chain uses TRBV5-8 with TRBJ2-1; D gene unclear. The CDR3 loop spans 17 amino acids. CDR1 is SGHTS, CDR2 YDEGEE, per germline. Trimming took off 0 bases at V and 0 bases at J, with 13 bases between the two ends. CDR3 region: CASSLVVHSSSYNEQFF. DNA of the CDR3: TGTGCCAGCAGCTTGGTAGTCCATTCAAGCTCCTACAATGAGCAGTTCTTC.

Ten or more counts support this clonotype. The rearrangement joins TRBV7-8 to TRBJ2-3; 7 bases agree with TRBD2. CDR1 and CDR2 (germline): SGHVS, FQNEAQ. V shed 3 bases, J shed 8 bases, and the junction held 17 bases outside the gene matches. The CDR3 has 17 residues. The CDR3 nucleotides are TGTGCCAGCAGCTTGCGGCCGGCTAGCGGAGGGCCAGCTACGCAGTATTTT. Translating gives CASSLRPASGGPATQYF.

This rearrangement joins TRBV2 to TRBJ1-2, with D unresolved. Trimming removed 7 bases from V and 8 bases from J, with 14 bases in between. The CDR3 sequence is 12 residues long. The germline V gene encodes CDR1 SNHLY and CDR2 FYNNEI. The CDR3 loop reads CASIKGWEGYTF. The CDR3 DNA follows: TGTGCCAGCATCAAAGGTTGGGAGGGCTACACCTTC.

This clonotype qualifies as large. The CDR3 region is CSARNGPSNQPQHF. DNA for the CDR3: TGCAGTGCTAGAAACGGCCCCTCTAATCAGCCCCAGCATTTT. The chain combines TRBV20-1 with TRBJ1-5; the D is unclear. Trimming cost V 2 bases and J 4 bases, with 12 bases left between them. CDR3 length equals 14 residues. From germline, CDR1 is DFQATT and CDR2 SNEGSKA (reference sequence).

This clonotype was seen a few times. The chain links TRBV28 to TRBJ2-3, with 7 bases that match TRBD1. There are 14 residues in the CDR3. With V trimmed by 10 bases and J by 3 bases, 10 bases remained unmatched. Germline CDR1 and CDR2: MDHEN and SYDVKM. CDR3 protein: CATIEGQLTDTQYF. DNA of the CDR3: TGTGCCACTATTGAGGGACAGTTGACAGATACGCAGTATTTT.